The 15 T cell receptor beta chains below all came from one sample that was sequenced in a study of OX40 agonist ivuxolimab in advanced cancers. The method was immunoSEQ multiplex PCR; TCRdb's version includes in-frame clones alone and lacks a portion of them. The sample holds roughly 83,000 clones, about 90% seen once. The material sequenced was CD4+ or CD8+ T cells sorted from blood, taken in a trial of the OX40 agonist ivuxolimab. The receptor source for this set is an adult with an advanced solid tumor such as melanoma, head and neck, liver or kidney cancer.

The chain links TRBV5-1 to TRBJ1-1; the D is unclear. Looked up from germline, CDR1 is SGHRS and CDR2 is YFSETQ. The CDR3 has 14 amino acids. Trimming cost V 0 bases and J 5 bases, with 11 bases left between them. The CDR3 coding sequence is TGCGCCAGCAGCTTGGTGGGGTTGGGGACTGAAGCTTTCTTT. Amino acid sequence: CASSLVGLGTEAFF.

The CDR3, as DNA: TGCGCCAGCAGTCAGGGGACCTATGGCTACACCTTC. This encodes CASSQGTYGYTF. The rearrangement links TRBV10-2 to TRBJ1-2, with D possibly matching TRBD1 (6 bases). Germline V lookup: CDR1 WSHSY, CDR2 SAAADI. The V end lost 5 bases, the J end lost 4 bases, and 8 bases lay between the germline ends. This CDR3 spans 12 amino acids.

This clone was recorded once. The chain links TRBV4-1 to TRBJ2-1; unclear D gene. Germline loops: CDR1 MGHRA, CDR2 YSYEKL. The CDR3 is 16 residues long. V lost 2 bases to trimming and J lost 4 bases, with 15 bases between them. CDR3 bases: TGCGCCAGCAGCCAATTTTCCAGTCCGCCTTACAATGAGCAGTTCTTC. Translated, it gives CASSQFSSPPYNEQFF.

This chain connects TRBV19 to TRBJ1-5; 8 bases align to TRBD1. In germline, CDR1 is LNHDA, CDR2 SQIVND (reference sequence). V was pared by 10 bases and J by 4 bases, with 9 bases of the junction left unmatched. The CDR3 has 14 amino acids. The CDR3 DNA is TGTGCCACTTTGGACAGGGAAGGGAATCAGCCCCAGCATTTT. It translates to CATLDREGNQPQHF.

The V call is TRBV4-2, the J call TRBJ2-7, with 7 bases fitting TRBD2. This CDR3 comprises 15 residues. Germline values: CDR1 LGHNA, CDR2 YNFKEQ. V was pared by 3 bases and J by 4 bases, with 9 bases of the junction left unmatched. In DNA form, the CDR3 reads TGTGCCAGCAGCCAGGCCCGGGACTATCGATACGAGCAGTACTTC. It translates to CASSQARDYRYEQYF.

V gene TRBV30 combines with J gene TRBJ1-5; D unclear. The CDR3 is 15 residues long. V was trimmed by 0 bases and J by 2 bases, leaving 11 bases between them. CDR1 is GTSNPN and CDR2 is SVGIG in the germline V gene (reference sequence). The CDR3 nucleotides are TGTGCCTGGAGTGTAGTACCGGCTGGCAATCAGCCCCAGCATTTT. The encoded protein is CAWSVVPAGNQPQHF.

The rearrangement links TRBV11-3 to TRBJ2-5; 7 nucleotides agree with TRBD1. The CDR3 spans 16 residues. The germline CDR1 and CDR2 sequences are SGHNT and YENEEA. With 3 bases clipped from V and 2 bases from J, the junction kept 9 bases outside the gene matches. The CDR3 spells CASSLDPQGWQETQYF. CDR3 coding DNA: TGTGCCAGCAGCTTGGATCCACAGGGGTGGCAAGAGACCCAGTACTTC.

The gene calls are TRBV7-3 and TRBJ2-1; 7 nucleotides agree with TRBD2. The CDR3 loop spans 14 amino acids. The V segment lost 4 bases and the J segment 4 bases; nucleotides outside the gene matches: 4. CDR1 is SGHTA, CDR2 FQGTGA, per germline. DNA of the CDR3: TGTGCCAGCAGCTCATCGGGGGGATACAATGAGCAGTTCTTC. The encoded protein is CASSSSGGYNEQFF.

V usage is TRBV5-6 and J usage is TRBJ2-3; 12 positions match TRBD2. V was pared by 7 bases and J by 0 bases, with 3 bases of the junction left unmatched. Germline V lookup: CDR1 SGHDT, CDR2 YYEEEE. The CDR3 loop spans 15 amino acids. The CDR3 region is CASGGTSGSTDTQYF. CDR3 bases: TGTGCCAGCGGTGGGACTAGCGGGAGCACAGATACGCAGTATTTT.

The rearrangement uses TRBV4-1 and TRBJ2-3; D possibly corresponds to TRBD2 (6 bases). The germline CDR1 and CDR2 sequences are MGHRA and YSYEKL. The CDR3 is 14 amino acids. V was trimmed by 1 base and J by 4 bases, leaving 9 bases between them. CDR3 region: CASSQAGVADTQYF. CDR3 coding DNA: TGCGCCAGCAGCCAAGCGGGAGTGGCAGATACGCAGTATTTT.

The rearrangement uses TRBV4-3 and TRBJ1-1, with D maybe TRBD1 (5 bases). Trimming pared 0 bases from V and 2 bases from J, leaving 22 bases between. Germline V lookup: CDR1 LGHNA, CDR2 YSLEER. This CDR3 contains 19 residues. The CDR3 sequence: CASSQEQSSWGRFNTEAFF. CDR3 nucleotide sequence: TGCGCCAGCAGCCAAGAACAGAGCTCGTGGGGACGGTTCAACACTGAAGCTTTCTTT.

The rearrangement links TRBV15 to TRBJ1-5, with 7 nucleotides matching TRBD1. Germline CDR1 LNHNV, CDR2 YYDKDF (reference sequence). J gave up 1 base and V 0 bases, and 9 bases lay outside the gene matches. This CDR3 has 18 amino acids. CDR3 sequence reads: CATSRDGIDRASNQPQHF. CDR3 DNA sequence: TGTGCCACCAGCAGAGATGGGATCGACAGGGCCAGCAATCAGCCCCAGCATTTT. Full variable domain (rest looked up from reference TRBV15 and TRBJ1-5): DAMVIQNPRYQVTQFGKPVTLSCSQTLNHNVMYWYQQKSSQAPKLLFHYYDKDFNNEADTPDNFQSRRPNTSFCFLDIRSPGLGDTAMYLCATSRDGIDRASNQPQHFGDGTRLSIL.

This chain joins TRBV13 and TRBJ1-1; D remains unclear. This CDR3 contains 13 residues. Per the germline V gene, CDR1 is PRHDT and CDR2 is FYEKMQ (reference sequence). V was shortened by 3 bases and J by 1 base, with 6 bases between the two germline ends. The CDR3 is CASSFSTNTEAFF. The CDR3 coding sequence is TGTGCCAGCAGCTTTTCGACGAACACTGAAGCTTTCTTT. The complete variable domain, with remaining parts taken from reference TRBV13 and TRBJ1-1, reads AAGVIQSPRHLIKEKRETATLKCYPIPRHDTVYWYQQGPGQDPQFLISFYEKMQSDKGSIPDRFSAQQFSDYHSELNMSSLELGDSALYFCASSFSTNTEAFFGQGTRLTVV.

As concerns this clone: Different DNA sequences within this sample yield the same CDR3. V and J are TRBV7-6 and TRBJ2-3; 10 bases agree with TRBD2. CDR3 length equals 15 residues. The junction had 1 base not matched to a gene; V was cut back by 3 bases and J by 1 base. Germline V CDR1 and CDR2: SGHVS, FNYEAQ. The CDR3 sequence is CASSFGTSGTDTQYF. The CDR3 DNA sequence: TGTGCCAGCAGCTTTGGGACTAGCGGCACAGATACGCAGTATTTT.

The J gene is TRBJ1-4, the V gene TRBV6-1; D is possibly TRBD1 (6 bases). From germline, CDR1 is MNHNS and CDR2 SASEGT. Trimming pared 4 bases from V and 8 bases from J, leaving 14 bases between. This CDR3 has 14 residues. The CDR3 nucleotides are TGTGCCAGCAGTGTTTTGGGGGCAGAGGAAAAACTGTTTTTT. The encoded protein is CASSVLGAEEKLFF.